This T cell receptor (beta chain) derives from a study of PD-1 blockade in classical Hodgkin lymphoma. Findings and caveats of the study: There was a significant rise in CD4+ TCR diversity by C4D1, with no such rise for CD8+.

Details on this clone: What it binds is unknown.

The patients all showed relapse after autologous stem cell transplantation, while their brentuximab vedotin exposure varied. Sequencing used immunoSEQ multiplex PCR; TCRdb keeps in-frame clones, though not all of them. The data contain about 39,000 clones, 88% of them seen just once; the ten biggest clones take up about a tenth. CDR1 is SGHRS, CDR2 YFSETQ, per germline. This CDR3 comprises 15 residues. V gave up 0 bases and J gave up 7 bases, with 13 bases separating them. The chain recombines TRBV5-1 with TRBJ2-2; D unclear. Source: peripheral blood mononuclear cells (PBMCs), taken at baseline. The origin of this receptor is a human donor with classical Hodgkin lymphoma. The CDR3 coding sequence is TGCGCCAGCAGCTTGGGACCAGTTGGTGTCGGGGAGCTGTTTTTT. This encodes CASSLGPVGVGELFF. The variable domain in full, completed from reference TRBV5-1 and TRBJ2-2, reads KAGVTQTPRYLIKTRGQQVTLSCSPISGHRSVSWYQQTPGQGLQFLFEYFSETQRNKGNFPGRFSGRQFSNSRSEMNVSTLELGDSALYLCASSLGPVGVGELFFGEGSRLTVL.